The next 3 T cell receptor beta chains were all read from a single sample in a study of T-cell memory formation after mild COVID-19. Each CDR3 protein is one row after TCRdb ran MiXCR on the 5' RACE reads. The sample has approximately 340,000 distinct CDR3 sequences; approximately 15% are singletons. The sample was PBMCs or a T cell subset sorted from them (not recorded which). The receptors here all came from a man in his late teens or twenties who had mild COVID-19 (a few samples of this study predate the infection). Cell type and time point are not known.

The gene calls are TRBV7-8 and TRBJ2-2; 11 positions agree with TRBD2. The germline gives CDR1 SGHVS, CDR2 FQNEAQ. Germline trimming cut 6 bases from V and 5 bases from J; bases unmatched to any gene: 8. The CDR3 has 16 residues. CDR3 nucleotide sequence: TGTGCCAGCAGATCACTAGCGGGGGAAGGAACCGGGGAGCTGTTTTTT. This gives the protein CASRSLAGEGTGELFF.

CDR3 in amino acids: CASSLGGEGYEQYV. CDR3 DNA sequence: TGTGCCAGCAGCCTCGGTGGAGAAGGCTACGAGCAGTACGTC. V gene TRBV7-9 combines with J gene TRBJ2-7; D is ambiguous. Trimming removed 5 bases at V and 3 bases at J, with 14 bases between. CDR3 length equals 14 residues. Germline V gene lookup returns CDR1 SEHNR and CDR2 FQNEAQ (reference sequence).

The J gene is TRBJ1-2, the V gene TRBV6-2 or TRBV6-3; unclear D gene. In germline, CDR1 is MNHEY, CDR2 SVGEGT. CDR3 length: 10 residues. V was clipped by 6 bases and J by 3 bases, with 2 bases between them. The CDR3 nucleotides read TGTGCCAGCAGGGACTATGGCTACACCTTC. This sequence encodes CASRDYGYTF.